What follows are 18 T cell receptor beta chains derived from one specimen sequenced in a study of blood T cell repertoires in COVID-19. The data were produced by immunoSEQ multiplex PCR, yet TCRdb's version contains in-frame clones alone and is incomplete. The repertoire includes roughly 140,000 clones, approximately 80% of them detected once, and around 2.1% sits in the top ten. Source material: peripheral blood. The receptors originated from a woman in her sixties with acute or convalescent COVID-19.

The rearrangement joins TRBV29-1 to TRBJ2-7; 7 bases map to TRBD1. This CDR3 spans 14 amino acids. The germline CDR1 and CDR2 sequences are SQVTM and ANQGSEA. J lost 2 bases, V lost 2 bases, and 6 bases had no gene match. CDR3 coding DNA: TGCAGCGTTGAATTGACAGGGTCCACCTACGAGCAGTACTTC. This sequence encodes CSVELTGSTYEQYF.

The rearrangement joins TRBV5-1 to TRBJ1-4; 8 bases align to TRBD1. The V gene's germline CDR1 is SGHRS and CDR2 YFSETQ. With V trimmed by 4 bases and J by 8 bases, 7 bases remained unmatched. The CDR3 is 14 amino acids. CDR3 sequence reads: CASSPTGGQEKLFF. In nucleotides, the CDR3 is TGCGCCAGCAGCCCCACAGGGGGTCAAGAAAAACTGTTTTTT.

This clone showed up just a few times. This chain joins TRBV12-3 or TRBV12-4 and TRBJ2-5, with D perhaps matching TRBD2 (7 bases). V lost 3 bases and J 14 bases, leaving 16 bases between the germline ends. This CDR3 comprises 12 residues. The CDR3 loop is CASSFGGTPPYF. CDR3 DNA sequence: TGTGCCAGCAGTTTCGGGGGGACACCCCCCTACTTC.

The chain couples TRBV24-1 to TRBJ2-1, with 8 positions matching TRBD1. V trimming: 5 bases; J trimming: 3 bases; junction bases outside the gene matches: 11. From germline, CDR1 is KGHDR and CDR2 SFDVKD. This CDR3 has 17 amino acids. Written as DNA, the CDR3 is TGTGCCACCAGTGGATTACCAGGACAGGGCATCTACAATGAGCAGTTCTTC. This encodes CATSGLPGQGIYNEQFF.

V gene TRBV7-9 combines with J gene TRBJ2-2; 7 positions agree with TRBD2. The CDR3 is made up of 15 amino acids. V was pared by 6 bases and J by 1 base, with 5 bases of the junction left unmatched. Germline V lookup: CDR1 SEHNR, CDR2 FQNEAQ (reference sequence). CDR3 sequence reads: CASRASGRNTGELFF. The CDR3 bases are TGTGCCAGCAGGGCTAGCGGTCGGAACACCGGGGAGCTGTTTTTT.

The V call is TRBV19, the J call TRBJ1-1, with D unresolved. Trimming took off 1 base at V and 1 base at J, with 10 bases between the two ends. Germline assignment: CDR1 LNHDA and CDR2 SQIVND (reference sequence). The CDR3 spans 15 residues. This chain's CDR3 is CASSIGTGGNTEAFF. As DNA, the CDR3 is TGTGCCAGTAGTATAGGCACGGGAGGGAACACTGAAGCTTTCTTT.

This clone came up a few times. The chain links TRBV5-1 to TRBJ2-7, with D possibly TRBD1 on 6 matching bases. V shed 0 bases and J shed 0 bases, with 10 bases lying between them. Per germline, CDR1 SGHRS and CDR2 YFSETQ. This CDR3 has 15 amino acids. This CDR3 reads CASSLEGVPSYEQYF. The CDR3 region has the DNA TGCGCCAGCAGCTTGGAGGGGGTACCCTCCTACGAGCAGTACTTC.

V gene TRBV3-1 (or the pseudogene TRBV3-2) combines with J gene TRBJ2-1; tentative D call: TRBD2 (5 bases). Germline CDR1 reads LGHDT; CDR2 reads YNNKEL (reference sequence). V gave up 6 bases and J gave up 0 bases, with 12 bases separating them. CDR3 length equals 15 residues. CDR3 amino acids: CASRAGVSSYNEQFF. The CDR3 DNA reads TGTGCCAGCAGGGCCGGGGTGAGCTCCTACAATGAGCAGTTCTTC.

The chain is built from TRBV6-5 and TRBJ1-2, with D tentatively TRBD1 (5 bases). The V end lost 6 bases, the J end lost 4 bases, and 15 bases lay between the germline ends. This CDR3 spans 14 amino acids. Germline-derived CDR1 and CDR2 are MNHEY and SVGAGI. The CDR3 loop reads CASSPTVGSYGYTF. The CDR3 bases are TGTGCCAGCAGCCCGACAGTTGGAAGCTATGGCTACACCTTC.

The CDR3 nucleotides read TGTGCCAGCAGTGAATCGACAGGGCATCATCAGCCCCAGCATTTT. It encodes CASSESTGHHQPQHF. This sequence joins TRBV25-1 and TRBJ1-5; 7 nucleotides match TRBD1. The length of the CDR3 is 15 residues. Trimming cost V 1 base and J 5 bases; bases outside gene matches: 5. The germline V gene has CDR1 MGHDK and CDR2 SYGVNS. Full variable domain (rest looked up from reference TRBV25-1 and TRBJ1-5): EADIYQTPRYLVIGTGKKITLECSQTMGHDKMYWYQQDPGMELHLIHYSYGVNSTEKGDLSSESTVSRIRTEHFPLTLESARPSHTSQYLCASSESTGHHQPQHFGDGTRLSIL.

The chain has TRBV30 and TRBJ1-1; D uncertain. Germline V CDR1 and CDR2: GTSNPN, SVGIG (reference sequence). Trimming stripped 3 bases from V and 0 bases from J, with 14 bases between. The CDR3 length is 15 residues. CDR3 nucleotides: TGTGCCTGGAGAAACACGGACTGGATGAACACTGAAGCTTTCTTT. This sequence encodes CAWRNTDWMNTEAFF.

V gene TRBV24-1 combines with J gene TRBJ2-1; tentative D call: TRBD2 (6 bases). Trimming took off 7 bases at V and 3 bases at J, with 12 bases between the two ends. The CDR3 runs 14 residues. Germline V gene data show CDR1 as KGHDR and CDR2 as SFDVKD. The CDR3 here is CATRSAGLYNEQFF. The CDR3 DNA is TGTGCCACCAGATCCGCGGGACTCTACAATGAGCAGTTCTTC.

V is TRBV3-1 (or the pseudogene TRBV3-2) and J is TRBJ2-6; 7 nucleotides align to TRBD1. The V gene end was trimmed by 4 bases and the J gene end by 0 bases; junction bases not matched to a gene: 3. This CDR3 has 16 residues. Germline V gives CDR1 LGHDT, CDR2 YNNKEL (reference sequence). CDR3 nucleotide sequence: TGTGCCAGCAGCCCGACAGGGCTCTCTGGGGCCAACGTCCTGACTTTC. This encodes CASSPTGLSGANVLTF.

J is TRBJ2-5 and V is TRBV29-1, with D hard to call. Trimming removed 5 bases from V and 5 bases from J, with 9 bases in between. Germline loops: CDR1 SQVTM, CDR2 ANQGSEA. The CDR3 is 11 amino acids. The DNA of the CDR3 is TGCAGCGTTAATACCGGGGAGACCCAGTACTTC. This translates into CSVNTGETQYF.

The chain is built from TRBV6-4 and TRBJ1-1; D is unresolved. V shed 4 bases and J shed 0 bases, with 3 bases lying between them. The V gene's germline CDR1 is MRHNA and CDR2 SNTAGT. This CDR3 is 12 amino acids long. Here the CDR3 DNA reads TGTGCCAGCAGTGTCATGAACACTGAAGCTTTCTTT. Translated, it gives CASSVMNTEAFF.

V usage is TRBV5-1 and J usage is TRBJ1-5; possible D gene TRBD1, 6 bases. This CDR3 spans 13 amino acids. V gave up 4 bases and J gave up 4 bases, with 9 bases separating them. The germline gives CDR1 SGHRS, CDR2 YFSETQ. CDR3 coding DNA: TGCGCCAGCAGCCAAGACAGGAATCAGCCCCAGCATTTT. The encoded protein is CASSQDRNQPQHF.

This CDR3 reads CASSLLVAGGLYSNEQFF. CDR3 sequence (DNA): TGTGCCAGCAGCTTATTGGTAGCGGGAGGCCTCTATTCCAATGAGCAGTTCTTC. The V and J genes are TRBV11-2 and TRBJ2-1; 10 bases align to TRBD2. This CDR3 has 18 amino acids. Unmatched junction bases numbered 13, after V lost 2 bases and J lost 6 bases. Looked up from germline, CDR1 is SGHAT and CDR2 is FQNNGV.

The gene calls are TRBV28 and TRBJ2-2; TRBD2 matches at 13 bases. The germline V gene encodes CDR1 MDHEN and CDR2 SYDVKM. CDR3 size: 18 residues. J gave up 6 bases and V 5 bases, and 12 bases lay outside the gene matches. The CDR3 nucleotides are TGTGCCAGCAGTGCGCCCGTCGGACTAGCGGGAGTCCCCGGGGAGCTGTTTTTT. It codes for CASSAPVGLAGVPGELFF. Filled out from reference TRBV28 and TRBJ2-2, the complete variable domain reads DVKVTQSSRYLVKRTGEKVFLECVQDMDHENMFWYRQDPGLGLRLIYFSYDVKMKEKGDIPEGYSVSREKKERFSLILESASTNQTSMYLCASSAPVGLAGVPGELFFGEGSRLTVL.